This T cell receptor beta chain was recorded in a study of T cells in Graves' hyperthyroidism and ophthalmopathy. The study, taken as a whole, reports: Peripheral blood also featured most of the thyroid clonotypes expanded above 0.001. The model predicted ophthalmopathy a median around 6 months before onset.

In this sample, this clonotype turned up many times. Its antigen is currently unknown. The TCR beta CDR3 regions underwent amplification using RNA transcripts as the source. TCR CDR3 underwent first-round RT-PCR with the HTBI primer set. TCRdb used MiXCR to reprocess the multiplex PCR reads, holding one entry per CDR3 protein. The table lists 200,000 to 250,000 distinct CDR3 sequences, 16% of them singletons. The V and J ends lost 0 bases and 8 bases respectively, with 13 bases between them. Germline V gene lookup returns CDR1 MNHEY and CDR2 SVGAGI. This CDR3 region has 14 residues. The source of the PBMCs was less than 12 ml of fresh peripheral blood.

The receptor comes from a woman aged 18-30 years with Graves' ophthalmopathy. This chain joins TRBV6-5 and TRBJ1-2, with D possibly TRBD1 on 6 matching bases. Input material: blood. The chain's CDR3 is CASSYSGGTSGYTF. CDR3 bases: TGTGCCAGCAGTTACTCAGGGGGGACGAGCGGCTACACCTTC.